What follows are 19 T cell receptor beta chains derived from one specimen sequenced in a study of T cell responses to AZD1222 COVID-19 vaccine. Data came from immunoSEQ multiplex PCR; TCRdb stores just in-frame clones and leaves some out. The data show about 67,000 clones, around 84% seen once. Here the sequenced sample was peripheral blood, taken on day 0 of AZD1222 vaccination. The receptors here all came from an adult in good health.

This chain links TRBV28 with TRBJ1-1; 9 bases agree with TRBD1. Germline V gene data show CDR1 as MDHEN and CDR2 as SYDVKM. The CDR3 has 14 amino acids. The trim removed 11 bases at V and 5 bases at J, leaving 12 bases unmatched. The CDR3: CAARDREVRTEAFF. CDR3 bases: TGTGCCGCCAGGGACAGGGAGGTTCGGACTGAAGCTTTCTTT. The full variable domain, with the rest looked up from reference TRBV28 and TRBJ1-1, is DVKVTQSSRYLVKRTGEKVFLECVQDMDHENMFWYRQDPGLGLRLIYFSYDVKMKEKGDIPEGYSVSREKKERFSLILESASTNQTSMYLCAARDREVRTEAFFGQGTRLTVV.

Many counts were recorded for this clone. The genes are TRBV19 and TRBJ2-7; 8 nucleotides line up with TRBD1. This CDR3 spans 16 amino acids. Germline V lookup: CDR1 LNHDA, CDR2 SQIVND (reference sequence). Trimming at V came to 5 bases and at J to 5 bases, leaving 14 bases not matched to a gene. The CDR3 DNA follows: TGTGCCAGTAGTGACAGGGGCCTTAACCCAGGCGACGAGCAGTACTTC. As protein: CASSDRGLNPGDEQYF.

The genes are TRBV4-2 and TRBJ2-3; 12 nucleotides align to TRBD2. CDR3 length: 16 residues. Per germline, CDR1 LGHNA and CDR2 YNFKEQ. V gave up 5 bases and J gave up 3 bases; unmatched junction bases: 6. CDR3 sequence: CASSETSGSGTDTQYF. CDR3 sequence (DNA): TGTGCCAGCAGCGAGACTAGCGGGAGTGGGACAGATACGCAGTATTTT.

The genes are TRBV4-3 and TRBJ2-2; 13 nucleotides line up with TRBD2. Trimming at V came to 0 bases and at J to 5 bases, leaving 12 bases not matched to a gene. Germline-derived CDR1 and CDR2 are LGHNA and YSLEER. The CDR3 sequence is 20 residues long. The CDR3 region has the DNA TGCGCCAGCAGCCAAGATATCGTTCTGGGACTAGCGGGGCGTACCGGGGAGCTGTTTTTT. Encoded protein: CASSQDIVLGLAGRTGELFF.

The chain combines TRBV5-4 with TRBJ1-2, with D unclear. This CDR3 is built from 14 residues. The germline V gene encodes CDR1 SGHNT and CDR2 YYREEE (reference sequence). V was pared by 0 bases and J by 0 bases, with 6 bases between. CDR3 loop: CASSLDASNYGYTF. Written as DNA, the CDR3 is TGTGCCAGCAGCTTGGACGCCTCTAACTATGGCTACACCTTC. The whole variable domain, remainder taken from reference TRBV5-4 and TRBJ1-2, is ETGVTQSPTHLIKTRGQQVTLRCSSQSGHNTVSWYQQALGQGPQFIFQYYREEENGRGNFPPRFSGLQFPNYSSELNVNALELDDSALYLCASSLDASNYGYTFGSGTRLTVV.

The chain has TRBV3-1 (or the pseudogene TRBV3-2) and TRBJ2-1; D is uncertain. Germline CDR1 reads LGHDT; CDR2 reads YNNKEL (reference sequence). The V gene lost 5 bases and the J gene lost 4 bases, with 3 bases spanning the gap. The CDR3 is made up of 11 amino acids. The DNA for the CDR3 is TGTGCCAGCAGCGCGTACAATGAGCAGTTCTTC. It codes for CASSAYNEQFF.

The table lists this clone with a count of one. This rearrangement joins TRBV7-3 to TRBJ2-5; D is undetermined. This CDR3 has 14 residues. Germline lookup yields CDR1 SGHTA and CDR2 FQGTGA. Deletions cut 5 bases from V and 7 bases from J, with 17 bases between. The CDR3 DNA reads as TGTGCCAGCAGCCCGACACTGGGTTCAGGGACCCAGTACTTC. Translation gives CASSPTLGSGTQYF. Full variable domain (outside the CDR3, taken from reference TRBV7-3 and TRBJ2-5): GAGVSQTPSNKVTEKGKYVELRCDPISGHTALYWYRQSLGQGPEFLIYFQGTGAADDSGLPNDRFFAVRPEGSVSTLKIQRTERGDSAVYLCASSPTLGSGTQYFGPGTRLLVL.

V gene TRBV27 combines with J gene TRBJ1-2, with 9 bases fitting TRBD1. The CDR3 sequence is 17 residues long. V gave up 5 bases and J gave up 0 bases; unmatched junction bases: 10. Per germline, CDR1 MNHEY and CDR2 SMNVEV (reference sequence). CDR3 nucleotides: TGTGCCAGCAGTACCGCCGGGACAGGGACCTCTAACTATGGCTACACCTTC. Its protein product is CASSTAGTGTSNYGYTF.

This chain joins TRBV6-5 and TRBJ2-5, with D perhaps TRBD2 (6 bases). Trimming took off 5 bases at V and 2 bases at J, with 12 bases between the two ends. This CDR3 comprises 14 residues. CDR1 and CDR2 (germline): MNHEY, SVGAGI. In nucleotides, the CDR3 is TGTGCCAGCAGTATACGGACTATTCAAGAGACCCAGTACTTC. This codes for CASSIRTIQETQYF.

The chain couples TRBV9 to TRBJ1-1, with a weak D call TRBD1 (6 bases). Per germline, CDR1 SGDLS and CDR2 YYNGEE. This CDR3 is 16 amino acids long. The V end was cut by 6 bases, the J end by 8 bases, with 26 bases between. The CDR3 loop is CASTTQGPLPSKEAFF. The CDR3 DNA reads TGTGCCAGCACCACCCAGGGGCCCCTCCCTTCCAAGGAAGCTTTCTTT.

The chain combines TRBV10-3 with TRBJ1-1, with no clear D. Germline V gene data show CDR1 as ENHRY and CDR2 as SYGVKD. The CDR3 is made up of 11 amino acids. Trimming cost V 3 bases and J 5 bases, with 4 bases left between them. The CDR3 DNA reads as TGTGCCATCAGTGAAAGGACTGAAGCTTTCTTT. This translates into CAISERTEAFF.

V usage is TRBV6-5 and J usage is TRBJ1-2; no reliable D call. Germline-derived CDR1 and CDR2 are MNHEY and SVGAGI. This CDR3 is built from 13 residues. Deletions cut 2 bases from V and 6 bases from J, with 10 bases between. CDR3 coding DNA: TGTGCCAGCAGTTACCCCGATGGGGATGGCTACACCTTC. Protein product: CASSYPDGDGYTF.

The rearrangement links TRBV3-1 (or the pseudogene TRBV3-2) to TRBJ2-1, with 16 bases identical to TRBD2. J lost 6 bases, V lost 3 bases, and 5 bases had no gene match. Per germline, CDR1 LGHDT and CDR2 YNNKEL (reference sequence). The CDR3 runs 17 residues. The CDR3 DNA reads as TGTGCCAGCAGCCAGGGACTAGCGGGAGGGCCGGGCAATGAGCAGTTCTTC. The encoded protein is CASSQGLAGGPGNEQFF.

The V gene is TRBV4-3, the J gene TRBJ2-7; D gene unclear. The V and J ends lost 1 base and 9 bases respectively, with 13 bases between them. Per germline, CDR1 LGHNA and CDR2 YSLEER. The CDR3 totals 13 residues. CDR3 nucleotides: TGCGCCAGCAGCCAAGGCTCGATTGCGGTGCAGTACTTC. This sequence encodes CASSQGSIAVQYF.

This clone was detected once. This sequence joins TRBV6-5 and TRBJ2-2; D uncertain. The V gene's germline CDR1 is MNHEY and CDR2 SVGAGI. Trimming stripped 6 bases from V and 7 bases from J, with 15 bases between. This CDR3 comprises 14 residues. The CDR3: CASSWTHWSGELFF. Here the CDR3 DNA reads TGTGCCAGCAGCTGGACGCACTGGAGCGGGGAGCTGTTTTTT.

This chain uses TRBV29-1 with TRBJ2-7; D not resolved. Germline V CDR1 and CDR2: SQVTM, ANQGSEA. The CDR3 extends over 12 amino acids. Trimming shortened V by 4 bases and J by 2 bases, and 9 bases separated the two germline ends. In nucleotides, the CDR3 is TGCAGCGTTGGAGAAGTAACCTACGAGCAGTACTTC. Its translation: CSVGEVTYEQYF.

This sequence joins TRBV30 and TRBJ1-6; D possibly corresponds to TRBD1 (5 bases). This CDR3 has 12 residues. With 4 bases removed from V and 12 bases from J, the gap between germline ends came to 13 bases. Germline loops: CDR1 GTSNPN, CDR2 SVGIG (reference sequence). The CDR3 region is CAWTSRGGPLHF. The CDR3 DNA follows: TGTGCCTGGACATCGAGGGGAGGACCCCTCCACTTT.

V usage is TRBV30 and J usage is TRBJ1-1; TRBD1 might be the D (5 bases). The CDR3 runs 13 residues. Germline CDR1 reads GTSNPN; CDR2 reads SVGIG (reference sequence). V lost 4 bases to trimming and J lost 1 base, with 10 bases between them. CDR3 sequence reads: CAWTGLWNTEAFF. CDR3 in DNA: TGTGCCTGGACGGGACTCTGGAACACTGAAGCTTTCTTT.

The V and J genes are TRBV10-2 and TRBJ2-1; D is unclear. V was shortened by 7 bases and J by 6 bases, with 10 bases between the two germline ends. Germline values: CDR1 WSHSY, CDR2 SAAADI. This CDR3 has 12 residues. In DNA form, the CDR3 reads TGCGCCAGCACCGAAGGACGCAATGAGCAGTTCTTC. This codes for CASTEGRNEQFF.